The 27 T cell receptor beta chains below come from one sample, sequenced in a study of beta chain features in type 1 diabetes. Their cognate antigens are unknown. Findings of the study overall: In every one of the four CD4+ subsets, TCRB CDR3s were moderately but significantly shorter in Type 1 diabetes patients.

Sequenced material consisted of expressed TCRB transcripts (all of the isolated RNA was reverse transcribed). Sequenced by immunoSEQ multiplex PCR; TCRdb stores in-frame clones only, minus some. This sample has 150,000 to 200,000 clones, with roughly 9% found just once. Material for sequencing was central memory CD4+ T cells from blood. The receptors derive from a woman aged 25-40 years with type 1 diabetes.

The chain uses TRBV9 and TRBJ2-3; TRBD2 aligns across 9 bases. The length of the CDR3 is 14 residues. With V trimmed by 5 bases and J by 4 bases, 5 bases remained unmatched. Per germline, CDR1 SGDLS and CDR2 YYNGEE. CDR3 DNA: TGTGCCAGCAGGGCACTAGCGGGTTCAGATACGCAGTATTTT. Amino acids: CASRALAGSDTQYF.

The rearrangement joins TRBV5-1 to TRBJ1-2; TRBD1 agrees at 9 bases. Unmatched junction bases numbered 14, after V lost 3 bases and J lost 5 bases. This CDR3 has 17 residues. Germline loops: CDR1 SGHRS, CDR2 YFSETQ. CDR3: CASSYATGGQNAYGYTF. CDR3 in DNA: TGCGCCAGCAGCTACGCGACAGGGGGGCAAAACGCATATGGCTACACCTTC. The entire variable domain, with the rest obtained from reference TRBV5-1 and TRBJ1-2, is as follows: KAGVTQTPRYLIKTRGQQVTLSCSPISGHRSVSWYQQTPGQGLQFLFEYFSETQRNKGNFPGRFSGRQFSNSRSEMNVSTLELGDSALYLCASSYATGGQNAYGYTFGSGTRLTVV.

The chain recombines TRBV9 with TRBJ2-5, with 11 positions matching TRBD2. The germline CDR1 and CDR2 sequences are SGDLS and YYNGEE. V trimming: 1 base; J trimming: 3 bases; junction bases outside the gene matches: 11. The CDR3 spans 18 residues. This CDR3 is CASSVSTLAGGTKETQYF. The DNA for the CDR3 is TGTGCCAGCAGCGTATCCACCCTAGCGGGGGGAACAAAAGAGACCCAGTACTTC.

The genes are TRBV7-8 and TRBJ2-5, with D tentatively TRBD2 (5 bases). V lost 2 bases, J lost 2 bases, and 9 bases lay in between. This CDR3 has 14 amino acids. CDR1 is SGHVS, CDR2 FQNEAQ, per germline. CDR3 residues: CASSLWTSQETQYF. Written as DNA, the CDR3 is TGTGCCAGCAGCTTATGGACTTCGCAAGAGACCCAGTACTTC. Looking up the rest from reference TRBV7-8 and TRBJ2-5 gives the full variable domain: GAGVSQSPRYKVAKRGQDVALRCDPISGHVSLFWYQQALGQGPEFLTYFQNEAQLDKSGLPSDRFFAERPEGSVSTLKIQRTQQEDSAVYLCASSLWTSQETQYFGPGTRLLVL.

This clone was recorded many times. The rearrangement uses TRBV28 and TRBJ2-7; D remains ambiguous. CDR1 and CDR2 from the germline V gene are MDHEN and SYDVKM. Between the trimmed V and J ends, which lost 8 bases and 0 bases, there was a span of 8 bases. The CDR3 extends over 12 amino acids. CDR3 in DNA: TGTGCCAGCGGAGACTCCTCCTACGAGCAGTACTTC. This codes for CASGDSSYEQYF.

This clone has only a few counts. The chain recombines TRBV9 with TRBJ1-2; 8 bases align to TRBD1. Germline-derived CDR1 and CDR2 are SGDLS and YYNGEE. Germline trimming cut 3 bases from V and 3 bases from J; bases unmatched to any gene: 1. This CDR3 comprises 13 residues. DNA of the CDR3: TGTGCCAGCAGCGCGACAGGGGACTATGGCTACACCTTC. Translation gives CASSATGDYGYTF.

The chain joins TRBV5-6 to TRBJ2-3; D is perhaps TRBD2 (6 bases). This CDR3 has 15 amino acids. Trimming shortened V by 3 bases and J by 2 bases, and 13 bases separated the two germline ends. Germline CDR1 SGHDT, CDR2 YYEEEE. CDR3 in DNA: TGTGCCAGCAGCTCCCGGACTATCCCCACAGATACGCAGTATTTT. Amino acid sequence: CASSSRTIPTDTQYF.

The chain combines TRBV27 with TRBJ2-2; D is perhaps TRBD1 (5 bases). The CDR3 spans 16 residues. Germline CDR1 is MNHEY and CDR2 is SMNVEV (reference sequence). V was clipped by 3 bases and J by 3 bases, with 14 bases between them. This chain's CDR3 is CASSFDSKGDTGELFF. In DNA form, the CDR3 reads TGTGCCAGCAGTTTTGACAGCAAAGGTGACACCGGGGAGCTGTTTTTT.

This clone was observed a handful of times. V usage is TRBV6-5 and J usage is TRBJ2-3; D possibly corresponds to TRBD2 (6 bases). Per germline, CDR1 MNHEY and CDR2 SVGAGI. Between the trimmed V and J ends, which lost 8 bases and 7 bases, there was a span of 16 bases. The CDR3 length is 13 residues. CDR3 DNA: TGTGCCAGCGCTCGGGGGTACCTAAATACGCAGTATTTT. Amino acid sequence: CASARGYLNTQYF.

This clone was found a few times. J is TRBJ2-7 and V is TRBV15, with D maybe TRBD1 (5 bases). The germline V gene encodes CDR1 LNHNV and CDR2 YYDKDF (reference sequence). The CDR3 is made up of 14 amino acids. Trimming pared 5 bases from V and 2 bases from J, leaving 13 bases between. CDR3 DNA: TGTGCCACCAGCTCGTTCGACAGTACCTACGAGCAGTACTTC. This sequence encodes CATSSFDSTYEQYF.

There are a few counts of this clone. The chain recombines TRBV28 with TRBJ2-7, with D uncertain. Trimming stripped 3 bases from V and 3 bases from J, with 12 bases between. The CDR3 loop spans 14 amino acids. Germline CDR1 MDHEN, CDR2 SYDVKM. The CDR3 loop reads CASSFPDSSYEQYF. The CDR3 nucleotides are TGTGCCAGCAGTTTCCCCGATTCGAGCTACGAGCAGTACTTC. The full variable domain, rest sourced from reference TRBV28 and TRBJ2-7, is DVKVTQSSRYLVKRTGEKVFLECVQDMDHENMFWYRQDPGLGLRLIYFSYDVKMKEKGDIPEGYSVSREKKERFSLILESASTNQTSMYLCASSFPDSSYEQYFGPGTRLTVT.

J is TRBJ1-1 and V is TRBV7-2; tentative D call: TRBD1 (5 bases). The CDR3 extends over 15 amino acids. V shed 4 bases and J shed 10 bases, with 22 bases lying between them. Germline-derived CDR1 and CDR2 are SGHTA and FQGNSA. CDR3 bases: TGTGCCAGCAGCTGGCCTGGCAGGGAAGAGCCCCGAGCTTTCTTT. Translating gives CASSWPGREEPRAFF.

The CDR3 DNA reads TGTGCCAGCCTCGGGGGGACCGGGGAGCTGTTTTTT. Protein sequence: CASLGGTGELFF. The chain recombines TRBV9 with TRBJ2-2; 7 bases align to TRBD2. The junction had 2 bases not matched to a gene; V was cut back by 7 bases and J by 5 bases. Germline V gene data show CDR1 as SGDLS and CDR2 as YYNGEE. The CDR3 covers 12 residues.

This chain connects TRBV11-2 to TRBJ2-5; 11 positions agree with TRBD2. The CDR3 has 15 amino acids. V trimming: 5 bases; J trimming: 5 bases; junction bases outside the gene matches: 7. Germline lookup yields CDR1 SGHAT and CDR2 FQNNGV. The CDR3: CASSTGTSGMETQYF. Here the CDR3 DNA reads TGTGCCAGCAGCACTGGGACTAGCGGTATGGAGACCCAGTACTTC. The full variable domain, with the rest looked up from reference TRBV11-2 and TRBJ2-5, is EAGVAQSPRYKIIEKRQSVAFWCNPISGHATLYWYQQILGQGPKLLIQFQNNGVVDDSQLPKDRFSAERLKGVDSTLKIQPAKLEDSAVYLCASSTGTSGMETQYFGPGTRLLVL.

A few counts support this clone. The V gene is TRBV5-6, the J gene TRBJ2-1, with a possible D match to TRBD1 (6 bases). The V and J ends lost 6 bases and 0 bases respectively, with 19 bases between them. The CDR3 consists of 17 residues. CDR1 SGHDT and CDR2 YYEEEE come from the germline V gene. CDR3 DNA: TGTGCCAGCATGACCCCCGGTACAGGGCGCTCCTACAATGAGCAGTTCTTC. Protein sequence: CASMTPGTGRSYNEQFF.

Only a few counts were recorded for this clone. This chain connects TRBV9 to TRBJ2-1, with TRBD2 matching 11 bases. Germline CDR1 is SGDLS and CDR2 is YYNGEE. V shed 3 bases, J shed 7 bases, and the junction held 6 bases outside the gene matches. The CDR3 runs 15 residues. CDR3 sequence (DNA): TGTGCCAGCAGCGAGACTAGCGGGATCTGGAATGAGCAGTTCTTC. Protein sequence: CASSETSGIWNEQFF.

V and J are TRBV23-1 and TRBJ1-1; a weak D match, TRBD1 (6 bases). TRBV23-1 is recorded as an ORF, its role being uncertain. The length of the CDR3 is 17 residues. The V gene lost 0 bases and the J gene lost 1 base, with 15 bases spanning the gap. The CDR3 here is CASSQSLGHDGNTEAFF. The CDR3 DNA sequence: TGCGCCAGCAGTCAATCCCTGGGACACGACGGGAACACTGAAGCTTTCTTT.

Note on this clone: The same CDR3 is also encoded by other DNA sequences in this sample. This chain joins TRBV10-3 and TRBJ2-1; 12 positions match TRBD2. From germline, CDR1 is ENHRY and CDR2 SYGVKD. Trimming took 7 bases from V and 9 from J; bases not matched to a gene: 10. This CDR3 is 15 amino acids long. The CDR3 DNA sequence: TGTGCCATCAAACCCGGACTAGCGGGAACGCCTGAGCAGTTCTTC. This codes for CAIKPGLAGTPEQFF.

This clone was counted between two and nine times. As DNA, the CDR3 is TGTGCCAGCAGTGGGGGGACTAGCGGGAGCGGAAACATTCAGTACTTC. It codes for CASSGGTSGSGNIQYF. The rearrangement links TRBV6-1 to TRBJ2-4, with 14 bases matching TRBD2. This CDR3 is built from 16 residues. V lost 4 bases, J lost 6 bases, and 5 bases stayed unmatched. The germline V gene encodes CDR1 MNHNS and CDR2 SASEGT.

The V and J genes are TRBV5-4 and TRBJ1-2, with TRBD1 matching over 9 bases. Trimming removed 0 bases from V and 8 bases from J; junction bases left unmatched: 5. The CDR3 covers 14 residues. Germline CDR1 and CDR2: SGHNT and YYREEE (reference sequence). The DNA of the CDR3 is TGTGCCAGCAGCTTGGACAGGGGGCGCTTGGGCTACACCTTC. Protein product: CASSLDRGRLGYTF.

The chain employs TRBV5-6 and TRBJ2-6, with D possibly being TRBD2 (6 bases). The V end lost 2 bases, the J end lost 1 base, and 10 bases lay between the germline ends. The germline CDR1 and CDR2 sequences are SGHDT and YYEEEE. CDR3 size: 16 residues. CDR3 DNA sequence: TGTGCCAGCAGCTTCTACGGGGGTTCTGGGGCCAACGTCCTGACTTTC. Residues: CASSFYGGSGANVLTF.

As concerns this clone: Other nucleotide sequences from this sample produce the same CDR3. The rearrangement joins TRBV18 to TRBJ2-5; D is ambiguous. Trimming pared 3 bases from V and 4 bases from J, leaving 6 bases between. Germline-derived CDR1 and CDR2 are KGHSH and LQKENI. This CDR3 is built from 12 residues. The CDR3 nucleotides are TGTGCCAGCTCACCTTCTCGAGAGACCCAGTACTTC. Translating gives CASSPSRETQYF.

In this sample, this clone turned up a few times. This chain joins TRBV7-9 and TRBJ2-5; 8 bases match TRBD2. The V segment lost 5 bases and the J segment 9 bases; nucleotides outside the gene matches: 11. This CDR3 has 14 residues. Germline V CDR1 and CDR2: SEHNR, FQNEAQ (reference sequence). The CDR3 reads CASSPGGGGGSQYF. For the CDR3, the DNA is TGTGCCAGCAGCCCCGGCGGTGGCGGGGGGTCCCAGTACTTC.

About this clone itself: The same CDR3 arises from other DNA sequences in this sample as well. The chain carries TRBV6-5 and TRBJ2-1, with 12 bases aligning to TRBD2. The CDR3 contains 14 residues. V shed 6 bases, J shed 7 bases, and the junction held 4 bases outside the gene matches. The germline gives CDR1 MNHEY, CDR2 SVGAGI. DNA for the CDR3: TGTGCCAGCAGGCCCGGACTAGCGGGAAATGAGCAGTTCTTC. It encodes CASRPGLAGNEQFF.

This clone has ten or more counts. The chain carries TRBV11-2 and TRBJ2-1; D perhaps matches TRBD2 (5 bases). The germline CDR1 and CDR2 sequences are SGHAT and FQNNGV. V was pared by 1 base and J by 3 bases, with 7 bases between. This CDR3 contains 14 residues. The CDR3 DNA reads TGTGCCAGCAGCTTAGCGGGATTCTACAATGAGCAGTTCTTC. Amino acids: CASSLAGFYNEQFF.

This chain connects TRBV30 to TRBJ2-1, with D perhaps TRBD2 (5 bases). CDR1 is GTSNPN, CDR2 SVGIG, per germline (reference sequence). The CDR3 runs 13 residues. V dropped 5 bases and J dropped 0 bases, with 8 bases sitting between them. CDR3 bases: TGTGCCTGGGACCGGGGCTCCTACAATGAGCAGTTCTTC. This sequence encodes CAWDRGSYNEQFF.

The chain links TRBV10-2 to TRBJ2-3; no firm D call. This CDR3 is 11 amino acids long. Deletions cut 3 bases from V and 6 bases from J, with 4 bases between. Germline V gene data show CDR1 as WSHSY and CDR2 as SAAADI. The CDR3 sequence: CASSDGDTQYF. The CDR3 bases are TGCGCCAGCAGTGACGGGGATACGCAGTATTTT.